This is a list of T cell receptor beta chains from one sample in a study of blood T cell repertoires in COVID-19. Data came from immunoSEQ multiplex PCR; TCRdb stores just in-frame clones and leaves some out. The data hold fewer than 300,000 clones, with around 89% observed a single time. The specimen was PBMCs or T cells enriched from blood (not recorded which). The receptors stem from a man aged 35-49 years who had recovered from COVID-19. CDR3s include the opening cysteine and the closing phenylalanine or tryptophan. D genes are given only for firm matches. Clone size is stated in some rows and not others, as once, few, many or a class when expanded.

CDR3: CASSYSILLAGSTDTQYF; DNA: TGTGCCAGCAGTTACTCGATTTTGCTAGCGGGAAGCACAGATACGCAGTATTTT; length: 18; D: TRBD2; V: TRBV6-2/TRBV6-3; size: .; J: TRBJ2-3
CDR3: CASSQDRQVNTEAFF; DNA: TGTGCCAGCAGCCAAGACCGACAGGTGAACACTGAAGCTTTCTTT; length: 15; D: .; V: TRBV3-1/TRBV3-2; size: .; J: TRBJ1-1
CDR3: CASTGQYTDTQYF; DNA: TGTGCCAGTACCGGACAGTACACAGATACGCAGTATTTT; length: 13; D: .; V: TRBV19; size: .; J: TRBJ2-3
CDR3: CASSIDSGRGMNQPQHF; DNA: TGTGCCAGTAGTATAGATTCCGGCAGGGGTATGAATCAGCCCCAGCATTTT; length: 17; D: .; V: TRBV19; size: .; J: TRBJ1-5
CDR3: CASSLDGGSNTEAFF; DNA: TGTGCCAGCAGCTTAGATGGGGGCTCCAACACTGAAGCTTTCTTT; length: 15; D: .; V: TRBV7-6; size: .; J: TRBJ1-1
CDR3: CASSLGASYEQYF; DNA: TGCGCCAGCAGCTTGGGGGCCTCCTACGAGCAGTACTTC; length: 13; D: .; V: TRBV5-1; size: .; J: TRBJ2-7
CDR3: CASSFELPYEQYF; DNA: TGTGCCAGCAGCTTTGAGTTGCCGTACGAGCAGTACTTC; length: 13; D: .; V: TRBV7-2; size: few; J: TRBJ2-7
CDR3: CASSPSGRGEVWETQYF; DNA: TGTGCCAGTAGCCCCTCCGGCAGGGGCGAAGTGTGGGAGACCCAGTACTTC; length: 17; D: .; V: TRBV19; size: .; J: TRBJ2-5
CDR3: CASSPEGLVWDTQYF; DNA: TGTGCCAGCAGCCCCGAGGGACTAGTCTGGGATACGCAGTATTTT; length: 15; D: TRBD2; V: TRBV3-1/TRBV3-2; size: .; J: TRBJ2-3
CDR3: CASSVASGTYEQYF; DNA: TGTGCCAGCAGTGTGGCTAGCGGAACCTACGAGCAGTACTTC; length: 14; D: TRBD2; V: TRBV2; size: .; J: TRBJ2-7
CDR3: CASSLAWGPNTEAFF; DNA: TGTGCCAGCAGCTTGGCCTGGGGGCCGAACACTGAAGCTTTCTTT; length: 15; D: .; V: TRBV5-4; size: .; J: TRBJ1-1
CDR3: CASGKGGGYGYTF; DNA: TGTGCCAGCGGAAAAGGGGGGGGCTATGGCTACACCTTC; length: 13; D: .; V: TRBV3-1/TRBV3-2; size: .; J: TRBJ1-2
CDR3: CASSKRDSNQPQHF; DNA: TGTGCCAGCAGCAAACGGGACAGTAATCAGCCCCAGCATTTT; length: 14; D: TRBD1; V: TRBV2; size: .; J: TRBJ1-5
CDR3: CASSLVFGRVSSYNEQFF; DNA: TGTGCCAGCAGCTTAGTCTTCGGCAGGGTGAGCTCCTACAATGAGCAGTTCTTC; length: 18; D: .; V: TRBV7-9; size: .; J: TRBJ2-1
CDR3: CASSPRAGGTEAFF; DNA: TGTGCCAGTAGTCCCCGCGCAGGAGGCACTGAAGCTTTCTTT; length: 14; D: .; V: TRBV19; size: .; J: TRBJ1-1
CDR3: CASSLTQGSGNTIYF; DNA: TGTGCCAGCAGTTTAACACAGGGTTCTGGAAACACCATATATTTT; length: 15; D: .; V: TRBV27; size: .; J: TRBJ1-3
CDR3: CASSEFTGVAYEQYF; DNA: TGTGCCAGCAGTGAATTCACAGGGGTGGCTTACGAGCAGTACTTC; length: 15; D: TRBD1; V: TRBV25-1; size: .; J: TRBJ2-7
CDR3: CASSTRLLTAGELFF; DNA: TGTGCCAGTAGTACCCGACTCCTCACGGCCGGGGAGCTGTTTTTT; length: 15; D: .; V: TRBV19; size: .; J: TRBJ2-2
CDR3: CASSLYPRQGGTTVIHEQYF; DNA: TGTGCCAGCAGCTTATACCCACGACAGGGTGGTACGACCGTAATCCACGAGCAGTACTTC; length: 20; D: TRBD1; V: TRBV13; size: .; J: TRBJ2-7
CDR3: CASSQEESGGLGYEQYF; DNA: TGCGCCAGCAGCCAAGAGGAATCGGGAGGGCTCGGCTACGAGCAGTACTTC; length: 17; D: TRBD2; V: TRBV4-1; size: .; J: TRBJ2-7
CDR3: CASSEAGTGSGNTIYF; DNA: TGTGCCAGCAGTGAAGCAGGGACAGGCTCTGGAAACACCATATATTTT; length: 16; D: TRBD1; V: TRBV6-1; size: .; J: TRBJ1-3
CDR3: CATSDSTGLRAFF; DNA: TGTGCCACCAGTGATAGTACAGGGTTGAGGGCTTTCTTT; length: 13; D: .; V: TRBV24-1; size: .; J: TRBJ1-1
CDR3: CASSEGSWGRDGYTF; DNA: TGTGCCAGCAGTGAGGGTTCTTGGGGGCGCGATGGCTACACCTTC; length: 15; D: .; V: TRBV6-1; size: .; J: TRBJ1-2
CDR3: CASSITPNRYEQYF; DNA: TGTGCCAGCAGTATCACCCCTAACCGATACGAGCAGTACTTC; length: 14; D: .; V: TRBV27; size: .; J: TRBJ2-7
CDR3: CASSLATGGNQPQHF; DNA: TGTGCCAGCAGCCTCGCAACGGGAGGTAATCAGCCCCAGCATTTT; length: 15; D: .; V: TRBV3-1/TRBV3-2; size: .; J: TRBJ1-5
CDR3: CASSLELQGGGYTF; DNA: TGTGCCAGCAGCTTGGAGTTACAGGGTGGGGGCTACACCTTC; length: 14; D: .; V: TRBV5-4; size: .; J: TRBJ1-2
CDR3: CASSRYSNYGYTF; DNA: TGTGCCAGCAGTCGTTATTCTAACTATGGCTACACCTTC; length: 13; D: .; V: TRBV27; size: .; J: TRBJ1-2
CDR3: CASSPTGRHNTEAFF; DNA: TGTGCCAGCTCACCCACCGGGAGACATAACACTGAAGCTTTCTTT; length: 15; D: .; V: TRBV18; size: .; J: TRBJ1-1
CDR3: CASSSGLRNLQPQHF; DNA: TGTGCCAGCAGCTCGGGACTCCGTAACCTTCAGCCCCAGCATTTT; length: 15; D: .; V: TRBV7-2; size: .; J: TRBJ1-5
CDR3: CASSVGVAFSTDTQYF; DNA: TGTGCCAGCAGCGTAGGGGTAGCGTTTAGCACAGATACGCAGTATTTT; length: 16; D: .; V: TRBV9; size: .; J: TRBJ2-3
CDR3: CASSGTGIHEQYF; DNA: TGTGCCAGCAGTGGGACAGGGATCCACGAGCAGTACTTC; length: 13; D: TRBD1; V: TRBV7-3; size: .; J: TRBJ2-7
CDR3: CASSHGLAGVDTQYF; DNA: TGTGCCAGCAGCCATGGACTAGCGGGGGTAGATACGCAGTATTTT; length: 15; D: TRBD2; V: TRBV3-1/TRBV3-2; size: .; J: TRBJ2-3
CDR3: CSVVAEVGEKLFF; DNA: TGCAGCGTTGTTGCAGAGGTCGGTGAAAAACTGTTTTTT; length: 13; D: .; V: TRBV29-1; size: .; J: TRBJ1-4
CDR3: CASSVGKGAVYTDTQYF; DNA: TGTGCCAGCAGCGTAGGAAAGGGGGCGGTCTACACAGATACGCAGTATTTT; length: 17; D: TRBD1; V: TRBV9; size: .; J: TRBJ2-3
CDR3: CASSRGGTGELFF; DNA: TGCGCCAGCAGCCGAGGGGGCACCGGGGAGCTGTTTTTT; length: 13; D: .; V: TRBV4-1; size: .; J: TRBJ2-2
CDR3: CASRTGGVGYTF; DNA: TGTGCCAGCAGGACAGGGGGCGTTGGCTACACCTTC; length: 12; D: TRBD1; V: TRBV28; size: .; J: TRBJ1-2
CDR3: CASNRGGGTTYEQYF; DNA: TGTGCCAGCAACAGAGGGGGGGGGACAACCTACGAGCAGTACTTC; length: 15; D: .; V: TRBV2; size: .; J: TRBJ2-7
CDR3: CASSGSSGGLTYNEQFF; DNA: TGCGCCAGCAGCGGCTCTAGCGGGGGCCTTACCTACAATGAGCAGTTCTTC; length: 17; D: TRBD2; V: TRBV5-1; size: .; J: TRBJ2-1
CDR3: CASSPGGESSGNTIYF; DNA: TGTGCCAGCAGTCCAGGGGGAGAGAGCTCTGGAAACACCATATATTTT; length: 16; D: TRBD1; V: TRBV28; size: .; J: TRBJ1-3
CDR3: CASSTPTWDRRNTIYF; DNA: TGTGCCAGTAGTACACCCACCTGGGACAGAAGAAACACCATATATTTT; length: 16; D: TRBD1; V: TRBV19; size: .; J: TRBJ1-3
CDR3: CASGPGWRSNQPQHF; DNA: TGTGCTAGTGGTCCTGGCTGGAGAAGCAATCAGCCCCAGCATTTT; length: 15; D: .; V: TRBV12-5; size: few; J: TRBJ1-5
CDR3: CASSHRGAIYEQYF; DNA: TGTGCCAGCAGCCACCGGGGAGCGATCTACGAGCAGTACTTC; length: 14; D: .; V: TRBV11-3; size: few; J: TRBJ2-7
CDR3: CASSSRVGEDEQYF; DNA: TGTGCCAGCAGTTCCAGGGTAGGGGAGGACGAGCAGTACTTC; length: 14; D: .; V: TRBV28; size: few; J: TRBJ2-7
CDR3: CASSIGTGGAGEKLFF; DNA: TGCGCCAGCAGCATCGGGACAGGGGGCGCCGGTGAAAAACTGTTTTTT; length: 16; D: TRBD1; V: TRBV5-1; size: .; J: TRBJ1-4
CDR3: CASSDGTGGAKVYGYTF; DNA: TGCGCCAGCAGCGACGGGACAGGGGGCGCGAAGGTCTATGGCTACACCTTC; length: 17; D: TRBD1; V: TRBV5-1; size: few; J: TRBJ1-2
CDR3: CASSRELTETQYF; DNA: TGTGCCAGCAGCCGTGAGTTAACGGAGACCCAGTACTTC; length: 13; D: .; V: TRBV7-9; size: .; J: TRBJ2-5
CDR3: CASLGLLQETQYF; DNA: TGTGCCAGCTTAGGACTACTTCAAGAGACCCAGTACTTC; length: 13; D: .; V: TRBV2; size: .; J: TRBJ2-5
CDR3: CASSSDKRDRETQYF; DNA: TGTGCCAGCAGCTCGGACAAGAGGGACAGGGAGACCCAGTACTTC; length: 15; D: TRBD1; V: TRBV5-8; size: .; J: TRBJ2-5
CDR3: CASSPLASGNNEQFF; DNA: TGTGCCAGCTCACCACTGGCTAGCGGCAACAATGAGCAGTTCTTC; length: 15; D: TRBD2; V: TRBV18; size: .; J: TRBJ2-1
CDR3: CASSQDVHSNTEAFF; DNA: TGTGCCAGCAGCCAAGATGTTCACAGCAACACTGAAGCTTTCTTT; length: 15; D: .; V: TRBV3-1/TRBV3-2; size: .; J: TRBJ1-1